This T cell receptor (beta chain) was observed in a study of blood T cells in healthy people across ages. The wider study: About one barcoded TCR beta cDNA was captured per two T cells. Study-level points and caveats: Estimated diversity across one million T cells was deemed an underestimate. Comparison with aged donors showed that long-lived donors had more naive CD4+ cells and higher diversity.

Each sample gave at least 7 million isolated PBMCs. Of note for this clonotype: Antigen unknown.

Using a J-beta primer mix together with a sample-barcoded 5' primer, a second PCR was run for roughly 7 to 11 cycles. TCRdb reanalysed the 5' RACE reads using MiXCR and keeps one entry per CDR3 protein. The repertoire includes over 950,000 distinct CDR3 sequences, approximately 50% of them detected once, and 20% to 25% sits in the top ten. Material for sequencing was blood. This sequence originates from a woman between 55 and 75 years old in good health.

CDR3 sequence: CASTFREGTEQYF. Written as DNA, the CDR3 is TGTGCCAGCACCTTTAGGGAGGGGACCGAGCAGTACTTC. This chain connects TRBV2 to TRBJ2-5, with 7 bases identical to TRBD2. TRBJ2-7 explains the end of the DNA better; the J call may be wrong. Germline V gene sequence: CDR1 SNHLY, CDR2 FYNNEI. This CDR3 region has 13 residues.